Each of the 20 T cell receptor beta chains below was sequenced from the same sample in a study of OX40 agonist ivuxolimab in advanced cancers. Measured with immunoSEQ multiplex PCR; TCRdb has only the in-frame clones, and not every one. Of tens of thousands of clones in the sample, around four fifths were seen once. The sequences come from CD4+ or CD8+ T cells sorted from blood, collected in a trial of the OX40 agonist ivuxolimab. The receptor set was obtained from an adult with an advanced solid tumor such as melanoma, head and neck, liver or kidney cancer.

The chain joins TRBV25-1 to TRBJ2-2, with 9 bases identical to TRBD1. The V gene end was trimmed by 6 bases and the J gene end by 5 bases; junction bases not matched to a gene: 7. The CDR3 sequence is 15 residues long. Germline lookup yields CDR1 MGHDK and CDR2 SYGVNS. The DNA of the CDR3 is TGTGCCAGCAGGGAACCGGGACAGGGAACCGGGGAGCTGTTTTTT. Translated, it gives CASREPGQGTGELFF.

The V call is TRBV10-3, the J call TRBJ2-5; the D gene is possibly TRBD2 (6 bases). The V end lost 6 bases, the J end lost 4 bases, and 12 bases lay between the germline ends. The CDR3 loop spans 13 amino acids. CDR1 and CDR2 (germline): ENHRY, SYGVKD. CDR3 residues: CAIRAPGVETQYF. The CDR3 coding sequence is TGTGCCATCAGGGCCCCGGGGGTAGAGACCCAGTACTTC.

A single count supports this clone. The CDR3 DNA reads TGTGCCAGCAGCCTCGACAGGGCTGGGGCCAACGTCCTGACTTTC. Amino acid sequence: CASSLDRAGANVLTF. This sequence joins TRBV28 and TRBJ2-6, with 7 bases identical to TRBD1. This CDR3 is 15 amino acids long. V shed 6 bases and J 2 bases; nucleotides not matched to a gene: 4. The germline gives CDR1 MDHEN, CDR2 SYDVKM.

This chain links TRBV28 with TRBJ1-1; D perhaps matches TRBD1 (6 bases). Germline values: CDR1 MDHEN, CDR2 SYDVKM. V was trimmed by 7 bases and J by 3 bases, leaving 18 bases between them. The CDR3 is 15 amino acids. CDR3 region: CASTELAGADTEAFF. The CDR3 DNA is TGTGCCAGCACCGAGTTAGCAGGGGCCGACACTGAAGCTTTCTTT.

This chain links TRBV30 with TRBJ1-1; a possible D gene is TRBD1 (6 bases). This CDR3 comprises 13 residues. V was cut by 5 bases and J by 2 bases, with 12 bases left in between. The germline gives CDR1 GTSNPN, CDR2 SVGIG (reference sequence). The CDR3 DNA reads TGTGCCTGGGGGTTGGACAGTAACACTGAAGCTTTCTTT. It yields the protein CAWGLDSNTEAFF.

This clone was counted a few times. The rearrangement links TRBV6-1 to TRBJ1-5, with D maybe TRBD1 (5 bases). Germline V gene lookup returns CDR1 MNHNS and CDR2 SASEGT. Between the trimmed V and J ends, which lost 3 bases and 8 bases, there was a span of 8 bases. The CDR3 spans 12 residues. This CDR3 reads CASSDGGKPQHF. CDR3 DNA sequence: TGTGCCAGCAGTGATGGGGGGAAGCCCCAGCATTTT.

This chain's CDR3 is CASSNLKLAGTYEQYF. CDR3 DNA: TGTGCCAGTAGTAACCTGAAACTAGCGGGAACCTACGAGCAGTACTTC. The chain joins TRBV19 to TRBJ2-7; TRBD2 matches at 10 bases. Per germline, CDR1 LNHDA and CDR2 SQIVND (reference sequence). The CDR3 is 16 amino acids. V dropped 4 bases and J dropped 2; count of bases not matched to a gene: 8.

V and J are TRBV19 and TRBJ2-2, with 8 positions matching TRBD2. Germline CDR1 reads LNHDA; CDR2 reads SQIVND (reference sequence). After removal of 7 bases from V and 5 bases from J, the junction contained 6 bases not matched to a gene. This CDR3 contains 14 residues. The CDR3 nucleotides read TGTGCCAGTACGAGCGGGAGAGCTACCGGGGAGCTGTTTTTT. This sequence encodes CASTSGRATGELFF.

Worth noting for this clone: Given a much more abundant clone one base away, this may be a read error. The chain couples TRBV5-4 to TRBJ1-3, with D tentatively TRBD1 (6 bases). The CDR3 spans 14 residues. In germline, CDR1 is SGHNT, CDR2 YYREEE (reference sequence). Trimming pared 0 bases from V and 2 bases from J, leaving 6 bases between. The CDR3 DNA follows: TGTGCCAGCAGCTTGGGGACAGCTGGAAACACCATATATTTT. Translation gives CASSLGTAGNTIYF.

The V call is TRBV30, the J call TRBJ1-2; no clear D gene. This CDR3 region has 14 residues. Per the germline V gene, CDR1 is GTSNPN and CDR2 is SVGIG (reference sequence). The V end lost 1 base, the J end lost 4 bases, and 13 bases lay between the germline ends. DNA of the CDR3: TGTGCCTGGAGTGAGACGACTCTCTCCTATGGCTACACCTTC. It translates to CAWSETTLSYGYTF.

The chain couples TRBV6-1 to TRBJ1-1; D is undetermined. CDR1 is MNHNS, CDR2 SASEGT, per germline. Trimming shortened V by 7 bases and J by 0 bases, and 9 bases separated the two germline ends. The CDR3 is made up of 13 amino acids. CDR3 sequence: CASKVYMNTEAFF. The CDR3 nucleotides read TGTGCCAGCAAGGTATACATGAACACTGAAGCTTTCTTT.

The chain employs TRBV18 and TRBJ2-2; 8 bases match TRBD2. This CDR3 has 17 amino acids. CDR1 and CDR2 from the germline V gene are KGHSH and LQKENI. The junction had 9 bases not matched to a gene; V was cut back by 2 bases and J by 4 bases. The CDR3 protein is CASSPFGSGGSTGELFF. The CDR3 DNA reads as TGTGCCAGCTCACCATTTGGGAGCGGGGGATCCACCGGGGAGCTGTTTTTT.

The chain couples TRBV4-3 to TRBJ1-2; D is undetermined. Germline CDR1 and CDR2: LGHNA and YSLEER. CDR3 size: 15 residues. With 0 bases removed from V and 3 bases from J, the gap between germline ends came to 11 bases. For the CDR3, the DNA is TGCGCCAGCAGCCAAGATGCGGGTTCAGACTATGGCTACACCTTC. This encodes CASSQDAGSDYGYTF.

V usage is TRBV2 and J usage is TRBJ2-7, with 8 nucleotides matching TRBD2. The CDR3 contains 13 residues. Germline V CDR1 and CDR2: SNHLY, FYNNEI. The V gene end was trimmed by 7 bases and the J gene end by 3 bases; junction bases not matched to a gene: 5. This CDR3 reads CASTGGLGYEQYF. DNA for the CDR3: TGTGCCAGCACGGGGGGGCTAGGCTACGAGCAGTACTTC.

V is TRBV6-1 and J is TRBJ2-1; D is unclear. V lost 4 bases and J lost 4, with 8 bases in between. The CDR3 covers 13 residues. Germline lookup yields CDR1 MNHNS and CDR2 SASEGT. CDR3 protein: CASSVDTYNEQFF. The DNA of the CDR3 is TGTGCCAGCAGTGTCGACACTTACAATGAGCAGTTCTTC.

The J gene is TRBJ1-2, the V gene TRBV5-1, with no clear D. V was cut by 2 bases and J by 2 bases, with 10 bases left in between. Germline CDR1 SGHRS, CDR2 YFSETQ. The CDR3 is made up of 14 amino acids. This CDR3 is CASSFSDQNYGYTF. For the CDR3, the DNA is TGCGCCAGCAGCTTCTCGGATCAGAACTATGGCTACACCTTC.

V gene TRBV29-1 combines with J gene TRBJ2-5; either TRBD1 or TRBD2 may fit D (6 bases each). Trimming cost V 0 bases and J 6 bases, with 11 bases left between them. Germline values: CDR1 SQVTM, CDR2 ANQGSEA. The CDR3 sequence is 13 residues long. The chain's CDR3 is CSVEEGGGKTQYF. The DNA of the CDR3 is TGCAGCGTTGAAGAAGGAGGGGGGAAGACCCAGTACTTC.

V gene TRBV29-1 combines with J gene TRBJ2-1, with TRBD1 matching over 10 bases. Germline lookup yields CDR1 SQVTM and CDR2 ANQGSEA. J was trimmed by 10 bases and V by 8 bases; bases with no gene match: 14. The length of the CDR3 is 14 residues. CDR3 amino acids: CSTHRGQGLGEQFF. CDR3 DNA: TGCAGCACCCACAGGGGACAGGGGTTAGGGGAGCAGTTCTTC.

V usage is TRBV5-8 and J usage is TRBJ2-4, with D tentatively TRBD1 (6 bases). The CDR3 runs to 14 residues. The germline V and J ends were trimmed by 5 bases and 9 bases, with 18 bases remaining between them. Germline values: CDR1 SGHTS, CDR2 YDEGEE. The CDR3 region is CASSPSRGLAIQYF. DNA for the CDR3: TGTGCCAGCAGTCCTTCCAGGGGCCTCGCCATTCAGTACTTC.

V usage is TRBV18 and J usage is TRBJ2-1, with D perhaps matching TRBD1 or TRBD2 (5 bases each). V was trimmed by 0 bases and J by 7 bases, leaving 10 bases between them. The germline V gene encodes CDR1 KGHSH and CDR2 LQKENI. This CDR3 contains 14 residues. This CDR3 is CASSPPQGRNEQFF. CDR3 in DNA: TGTGCCAGCTCACCACCCCAGGGACGGAATGAGCAGTTCTTC.